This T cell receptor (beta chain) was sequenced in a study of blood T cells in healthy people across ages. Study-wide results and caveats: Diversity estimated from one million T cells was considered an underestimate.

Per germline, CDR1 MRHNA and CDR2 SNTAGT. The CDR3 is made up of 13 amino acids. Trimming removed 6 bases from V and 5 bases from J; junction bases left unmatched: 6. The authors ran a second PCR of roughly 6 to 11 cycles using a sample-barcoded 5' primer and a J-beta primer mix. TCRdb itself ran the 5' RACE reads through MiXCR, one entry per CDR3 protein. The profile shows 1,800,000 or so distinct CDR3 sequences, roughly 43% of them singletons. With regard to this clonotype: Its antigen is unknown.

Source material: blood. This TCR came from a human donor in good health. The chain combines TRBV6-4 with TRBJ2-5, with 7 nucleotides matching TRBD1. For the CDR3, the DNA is TGTGCCAGCAGAATACAGGGGTGGGAGACCCAGTACTTC. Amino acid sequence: CASRIQGWETQYF.